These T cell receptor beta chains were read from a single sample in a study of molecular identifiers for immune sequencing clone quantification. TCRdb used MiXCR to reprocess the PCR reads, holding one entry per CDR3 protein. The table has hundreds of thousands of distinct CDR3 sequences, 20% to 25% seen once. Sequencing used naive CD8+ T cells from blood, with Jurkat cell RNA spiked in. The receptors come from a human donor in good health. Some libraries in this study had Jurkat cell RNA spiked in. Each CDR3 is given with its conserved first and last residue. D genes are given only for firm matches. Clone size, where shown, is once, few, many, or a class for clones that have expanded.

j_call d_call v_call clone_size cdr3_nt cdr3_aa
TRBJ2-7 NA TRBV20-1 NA TGCAGTGCTAGAGGCGATAGCTACGAGCAGTACTTC CSARGDSYEQYF
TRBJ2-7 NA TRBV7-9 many TGTGCCAGCAGCTCCGCGCAGACTTACGAGCAGTACTTC CASSSAQTYEQYF
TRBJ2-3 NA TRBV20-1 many TGCAGTGCTACGGAAGGCGCGGGGCCCTCAGATACGCAGTATTTT CSATEGAGPSDTQYF
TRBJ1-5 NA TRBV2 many TGTGCCAGCACTACGGATCAGCCCCAGCATTTT CASTTDQPQHF
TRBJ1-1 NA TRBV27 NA TGTGCCAGCATGGTGAACACTGAAGCTTTCTTT CASMVNTEAFF
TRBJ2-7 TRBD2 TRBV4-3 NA TGCGCCAGCAGCCAAGATACGGGAGGGCCCTACGAGCAGTACTTC CASSQDTGGPYEQYF
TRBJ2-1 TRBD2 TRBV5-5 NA TGTGCCAGCAGCCCCGCGGGACTAGCGTCTAGCTCCTACAATGAGCAGTTCTTC CASSPAGLASSSYNEQFF
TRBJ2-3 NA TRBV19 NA TGTGCCGGTATAGGGACAACTACTAGCACAGATACGCAGTATTTT CAGIGTTTSTDTQYF
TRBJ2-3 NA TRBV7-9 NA TGTGCCAGCAGCTTGACTCGGGAGCTCCCAGATACGCAGTATTTT CASSLTRELPDTQYF
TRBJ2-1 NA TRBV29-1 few TGCAGCGTCTTCCTTAGTCACATTCGGGGAAATGAGCAGTTCTTC CSVFLSHIRGNEQFF
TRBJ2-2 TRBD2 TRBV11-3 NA TGTGCCAGCAGCCGGGGGGCCGGGGAGCTGTTTTTT CASSRGAGELFF
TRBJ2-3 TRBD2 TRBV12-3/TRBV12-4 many TGTGCCAGCAGTTTTCCGGTAGCGGGAGGGCCCTCCGAAAGTGATACGCAGTATTTT CASSFPVAGGPSESDTQYF
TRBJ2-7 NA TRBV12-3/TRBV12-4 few TGTGCCAGCGGCCATGGGGATGGGTCCTACGAGCAGTACTTC CASGHGDGSYEQYF
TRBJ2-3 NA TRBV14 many TGTGCCAGCAGCCACGGTTTTCCAGATACGCAGTATTTT CASSHGFPDTQYF
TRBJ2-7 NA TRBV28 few TGTGCCAGCAGTAACAGGGTTGGGGCCTACGAGCAGTACTTC CASSNRVGAYEQYF
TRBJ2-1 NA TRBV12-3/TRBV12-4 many TGTGCCAGCTCCCACCGAGGGTCCTCCGCCGTCAATGAGCAGTTCTTC CASSHRGSSAVNEQFF